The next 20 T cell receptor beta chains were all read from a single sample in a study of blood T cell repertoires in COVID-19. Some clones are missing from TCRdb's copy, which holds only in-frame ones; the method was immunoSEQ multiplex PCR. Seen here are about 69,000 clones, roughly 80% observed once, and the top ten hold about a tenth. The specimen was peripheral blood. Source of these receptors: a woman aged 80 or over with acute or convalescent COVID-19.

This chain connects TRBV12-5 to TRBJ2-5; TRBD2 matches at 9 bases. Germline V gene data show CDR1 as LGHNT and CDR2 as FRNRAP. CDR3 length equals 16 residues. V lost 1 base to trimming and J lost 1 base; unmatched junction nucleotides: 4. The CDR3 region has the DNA TGTGCTAGTGGTTTGGGTCATAGCGGGGGCCAAGAGACCCAGTACTTC. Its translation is CASGLGHSGGQETQYF.

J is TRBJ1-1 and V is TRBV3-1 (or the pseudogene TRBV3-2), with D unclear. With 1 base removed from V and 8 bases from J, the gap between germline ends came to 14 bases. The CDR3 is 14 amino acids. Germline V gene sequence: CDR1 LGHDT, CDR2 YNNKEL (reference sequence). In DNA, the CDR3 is TGTGCCAGCAGCCAAGGTCAAAGCGGGAGAGAAGCTTTCTTT. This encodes CASSQGQSGREAFF.

CDR3 residues: CSVELRQGAYQAKNIQYF. In nucleotides, the CDR3 is TGCAGCGTTGAATTGCGACAGGGGGCCTATCAAGCCAAAAACATTCAGTACTTC. The V and J genes are TRBV29-1 and TRBJ2-4, with 10 bases aligning to TRBD1. The junction had 10 bases not matched to a gene; V was cut back by 2 bases and J by 0 bases. Germline loops: CDR1 SQVTM, CDR2 ANQGSEA. This CDR3 region has 18 residues. The entire variable domain, with the rest obtained from reference TRBV29-1 and TRBJ2-4, is as follows: SAVISQKPSRDICQRGTSLTIQCQVDSQVTMMFWYRQQPGQSLTLIATANQGSEATYESGFVIDKFPISRPNLTFSTLTVSNMSPEDSSIYLCSVELRQGAYQAKNIQYFGAGTRLSVL.

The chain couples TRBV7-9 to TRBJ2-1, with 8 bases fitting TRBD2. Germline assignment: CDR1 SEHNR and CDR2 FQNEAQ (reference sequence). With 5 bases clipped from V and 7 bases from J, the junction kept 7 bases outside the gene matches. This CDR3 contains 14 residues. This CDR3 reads CASSTFGGANEQFF. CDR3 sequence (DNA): TGTGCCAGCAGCACCTTCGGGGGGGCAAATGAGCAGTTCTTC.

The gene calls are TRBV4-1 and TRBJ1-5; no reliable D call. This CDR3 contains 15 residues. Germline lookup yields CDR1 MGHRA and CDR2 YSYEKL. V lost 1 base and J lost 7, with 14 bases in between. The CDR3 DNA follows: TGCGCCAGCAGCCAAGGAGGCCAATTTTCACAGCCCCAGCATTTT. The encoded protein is CASSQGGQFSQPQHF.

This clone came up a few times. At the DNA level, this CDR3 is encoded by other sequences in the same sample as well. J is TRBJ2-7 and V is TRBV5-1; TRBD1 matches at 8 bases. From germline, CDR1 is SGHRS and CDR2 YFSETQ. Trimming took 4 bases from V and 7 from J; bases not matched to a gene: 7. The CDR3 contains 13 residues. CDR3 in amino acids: CASSQDRANEQYF. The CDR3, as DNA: TGCGCCAGCAGCCAGGACAGGGCAAATGAGCAGTACTTC.

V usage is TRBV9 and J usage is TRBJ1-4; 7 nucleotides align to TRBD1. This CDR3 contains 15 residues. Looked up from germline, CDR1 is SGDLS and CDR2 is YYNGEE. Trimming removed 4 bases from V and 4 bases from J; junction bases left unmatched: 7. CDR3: CASSSYRGDNEKLFF. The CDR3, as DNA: TGTGCCAGCAGCTCATACAGGGGAGATAATGAAAAACTGTTTTTT.

The CDR3, as DNA: TGTGCCAGCAGGGACAGGGCCTGGAATGAGCAGTTCTTC. Translated: CASRDRAWNEQFF. The chain joins TRBV2 to TRBJ2-1; 8 bases are a match to TRBD1. With 6 bases clipped from V and 7 bases from J, the junction kept 5 bases outside the gene matches. The germline gives CDR1 SNHLY, CDR2 FYNNEI. CDR3 size: 13 residues.

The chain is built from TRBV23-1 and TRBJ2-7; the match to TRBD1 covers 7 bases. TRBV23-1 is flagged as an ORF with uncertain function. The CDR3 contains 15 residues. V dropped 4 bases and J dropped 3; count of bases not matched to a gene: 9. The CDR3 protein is CASSRGQPVHYEQYF. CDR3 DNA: TGCGCCAGCAGTCGGGGACAGCCGGTTCACTACGAGCAGTACTTC.

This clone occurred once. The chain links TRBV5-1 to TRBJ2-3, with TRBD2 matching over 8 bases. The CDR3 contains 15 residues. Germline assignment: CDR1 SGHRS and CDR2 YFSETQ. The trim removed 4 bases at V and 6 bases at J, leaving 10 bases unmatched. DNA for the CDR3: TGCGCCAGCAGCCCGGGAGGGACTAGTGGGGATACGCAGTATTTT. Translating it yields CASSPGGTSGDTQYF.

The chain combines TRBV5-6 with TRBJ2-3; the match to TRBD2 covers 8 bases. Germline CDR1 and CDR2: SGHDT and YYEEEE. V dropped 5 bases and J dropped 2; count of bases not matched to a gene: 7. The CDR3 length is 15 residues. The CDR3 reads CASSAGLVITDTQYF. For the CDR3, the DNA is TGTGCCAGCAGTGCGGGACTAGTAATCACAGATACGCAGTATTTT.

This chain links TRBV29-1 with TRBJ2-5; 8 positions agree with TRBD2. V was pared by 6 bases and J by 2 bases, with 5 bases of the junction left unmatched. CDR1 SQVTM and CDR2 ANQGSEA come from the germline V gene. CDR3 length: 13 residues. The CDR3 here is CSVGTSVQETQYF. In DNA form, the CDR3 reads TGCAGCGTCGGGACTAGTGTTCAAGAGACCCAGTACTTC.

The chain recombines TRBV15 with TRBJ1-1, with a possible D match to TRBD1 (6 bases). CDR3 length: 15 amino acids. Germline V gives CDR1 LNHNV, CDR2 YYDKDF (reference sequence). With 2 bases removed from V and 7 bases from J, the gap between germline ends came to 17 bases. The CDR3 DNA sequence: TGTGCCACCAGCAGAACCGGGGGGGGCGTAGATGAAGCTTTCTTT. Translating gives CATSRTGGGVDEAFF.

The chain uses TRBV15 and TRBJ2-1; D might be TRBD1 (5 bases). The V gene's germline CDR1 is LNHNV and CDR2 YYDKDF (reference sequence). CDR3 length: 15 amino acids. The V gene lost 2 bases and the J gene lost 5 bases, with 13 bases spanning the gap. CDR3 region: CATSRRLDKNNEQFF. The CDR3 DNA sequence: TGTGCCACCAGCAGACGATTGGACAAAAACAATGAGCAGTTCTTC.

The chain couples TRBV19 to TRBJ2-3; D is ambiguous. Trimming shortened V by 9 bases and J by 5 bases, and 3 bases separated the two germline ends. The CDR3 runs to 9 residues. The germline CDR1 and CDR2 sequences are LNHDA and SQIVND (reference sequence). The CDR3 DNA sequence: TGTGCCAGCGGAGATACGCAGTATTTT. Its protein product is CASGDTQYF. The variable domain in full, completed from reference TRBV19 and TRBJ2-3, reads DGGITQSPKYLFRKEGQNVTLSCEQNLNHDAMYWYRQDPGQGLRLIYYSQIVNDFQKGDIAEGYSVSREKKESFPLTVTSAQKNPTAFYLCASGDTQYFGPGTRLTVL.

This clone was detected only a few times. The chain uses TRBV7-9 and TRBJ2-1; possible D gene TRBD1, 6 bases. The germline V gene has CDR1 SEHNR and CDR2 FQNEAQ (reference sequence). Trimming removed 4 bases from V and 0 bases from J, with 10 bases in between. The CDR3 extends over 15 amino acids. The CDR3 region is CASSSDRSSYNEQFF. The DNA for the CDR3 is TGTGCCAGCAGCTCTGACAGGAGCTCCTACAATGAGCAGTTCTTC.

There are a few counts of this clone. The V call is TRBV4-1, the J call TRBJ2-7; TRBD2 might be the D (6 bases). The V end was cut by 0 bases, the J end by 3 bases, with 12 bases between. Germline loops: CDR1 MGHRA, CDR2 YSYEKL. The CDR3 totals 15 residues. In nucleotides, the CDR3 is TGCGCCAGCAGCCAAGAGGAGGGCAGACGCTACGAGCAGTACTTC. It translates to CASSQEEGRRYEQYF.

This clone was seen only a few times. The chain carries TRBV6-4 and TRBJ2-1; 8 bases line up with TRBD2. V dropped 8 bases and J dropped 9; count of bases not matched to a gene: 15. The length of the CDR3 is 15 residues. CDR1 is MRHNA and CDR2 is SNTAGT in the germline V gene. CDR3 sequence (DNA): TGTGCCAGCGGTTCCAGCGGGGGAGGACACGGTGAGCAGTTCTTC. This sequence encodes CASGSSGGGHGEQFF.

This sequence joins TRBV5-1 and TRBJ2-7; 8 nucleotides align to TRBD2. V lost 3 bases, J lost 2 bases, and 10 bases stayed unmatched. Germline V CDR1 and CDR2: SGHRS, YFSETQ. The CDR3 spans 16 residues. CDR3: CASSYGGTSLPYEQYF. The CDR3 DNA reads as TGCGCCAGCAGCTACGGCGGGACTAGTCTACCCTACGAGCAGTACTTC.

The chain's CDR3 is CASSSTATGNTEAFF. CDR3 DNA sequence: TGTGCCAGCAGCTCTACCGCAACAGGGAACACTGAAGCTTTCTTT. The chain recombines TRBV7-3 with TRBJ1-1; D may be TRBD1 (5 bases). The ends were cut back, 4 bases at V and 1 base at J, with 13 bases in the middle. This CDR3 has 15 amino acids. Germline V gives CDR1 SGHTA, CDR2 FQGTGA.